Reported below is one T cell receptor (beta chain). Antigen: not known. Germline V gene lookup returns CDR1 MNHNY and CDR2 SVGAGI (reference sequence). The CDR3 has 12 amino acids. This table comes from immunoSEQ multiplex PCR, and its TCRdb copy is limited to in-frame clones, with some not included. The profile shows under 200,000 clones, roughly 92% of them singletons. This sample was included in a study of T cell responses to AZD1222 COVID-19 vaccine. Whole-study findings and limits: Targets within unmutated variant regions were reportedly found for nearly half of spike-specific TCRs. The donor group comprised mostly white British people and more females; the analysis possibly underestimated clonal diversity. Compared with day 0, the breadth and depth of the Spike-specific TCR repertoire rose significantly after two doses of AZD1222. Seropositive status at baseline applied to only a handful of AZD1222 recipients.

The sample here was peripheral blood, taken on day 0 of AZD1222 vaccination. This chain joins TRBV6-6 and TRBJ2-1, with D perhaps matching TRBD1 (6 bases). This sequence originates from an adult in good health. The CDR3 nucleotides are TGTGCGGGCAGGGGACGCAGCGATGAGCAGTTCTTC. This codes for CAGRGRSDEQFF.